The 27 T cell receptor beta chains reported below all come from one sample, sequenced in a study of CXCR3-negative and CXCR3-positive naive CD8 T cells. Findings and caveats of the study: CXCR3-positive naive cells carried more hydrophobic TRB CDR3s than CXCR3-negative ones.

Researchers prepared the TRB cDNA libraries using 5' RACE with UMI labels. Each CDR3 protein gets one entry in TCRdb, which reprocessed the 5' RACE reads and gives no DNA. The listing contains roughly 50,000 distinct CDR3 sequences. For these TCRs, the target antigens are not known. Sequencing was carried out using naive CXCR3+ CD8+ T cells from blood. Subset here: CD45RO-CCR7+CD27+CD95- naive CD8+ T cells expressing CXCR3 (TNR3+). The receptor source for this set is a human donor in good health. Some clones in this sample may be carry-over from other donors' samples.

The chain employs TRBV3-1 and TRBJ2-7; as DNA is missing, the TRBD1 call by TCRdb cannot be tested. Germline CDR1 and CDR2: LGHDT and YNNKEL (reference sequence). The CDR3 has 14 residues. CDR3 region: CASSPSWGHYEQYF.

The V gene is TRBV11-2, the J gene TRBJ2-7; TCRdb gives TRBD2 as the D gene, but with no DNA this cannot be confirmed. Germline V gene sequence: CDR1 SGHAT, CDR2 FQNNGV. This CDR3 has 15 residues. The CDR3 sequence: CASSFRTSGDYEQYF.

The gene calls are TRBV7-9 and TRBJ2-7; TCRdb calls TRBD1, which cannot be checked without DNA. This CDR3 comprises 15 residues. Looked up from germline, CDR1 is SEHNR and CDR2 is FQNEAQ (reference sequence). CDR3 in amino acids: CASSSQPGRTYEQYF.

The chain links TRBV4-3 to TRBJ1-3; no DNA is available, so the TRBD1 call from TCRdb remains unchecked. There are 15 residues in the CDR3. The germline V gene encodes CDR1 LGHNA and CDR2 YSLEER. This CDR3 reads CASSPHRESGNTTYF.

This chain's CDR3 is CASSKDRDQTQETQYF. The chain couples TRBV21-1 to TRBJ2-5; TCRdb returns TRBD1, unconfirmable since there is no DNA. TRBV21-1 counts as a pseudogene. The CDR3 spans 16 residues.

The rearrangement joins TRBV7-3 to TRBJ1-1; the TCRdb D gene call, TRBD1, has no DNA to confirm it. Germline CDR1 reads SGHTA; CDR2 reads FQGTGA. CDR3 length: 13 residues. The CDR3 is CASRGSVNTEAFF. Together with reference TRBV7-3 and TRBJ1-1, the CDR3 gives the full variable domain: GAGVSQTPSNKVTEKGKYVELRCDPISGHTALYWYRQSLGQGPEFLIYFQGTGAADDSGLPNDRFFAVRPEGSVSTLKIQRTERGDSAVYLCASRGSVNTEAFFGQGTRLTVV.

CDR3 residues: CASSLLTDRTSTGELFF. This rearrangement joins TRBV12-3 or TRBV12-4 to TRBJ2-2; TCRdb selects TRBD1, and the lack of DNA leaves this call unchecked. The CDR3 is 17 amino acids.

The rearrangement uses TRBV7-2 and TRBJ1-6; TCRdb's D call, TRBD1, is unchecked because there is no DNA. The CDR3 loop spans 14 amino acids. The germline CDR1 and CDR2 sequences are SGHTA and FQGNSA. CDR3 protein: CASSLEGGRSPLHF.

The V gene is TRBV29-1, the J gene TRBJ1-1; the TCRdb D gene call, TRBD1, has no DNA to confirm it. The CDR3 extends over 12 amino acids. Germline V gives CDR1 SQVTM, CDR2 ANQGSEA. This chain's CDR3 is CSVRTGETEAFF.

V and J are TRBV7-9 and TRBJ2-1; TCRdb returns TRBD1, unconfirmable since there is no DNA. The CDR3 contains 15 residues. Per germline, CDR1 SEHNR and CDR2 FQNEAQ (reference sequence). CDR3: CASSTPPDRDNEQFF. The whole variable domain, remainder taken from reference TRBV7-9 and TRBJ2-1, is DTGVSQNPRHKITKRGQNVTFRCDPISEHNRLYWYRQTLGQGPEFLTYFQNEAQLEKSRLLSDRFSAERPKGSFSTLEIQRTEQGDSAMYLCASSTPPDRDNEQFFGPGTRLTVL.

The chain employs TRBV27 and TRBJ2-7; lacking DNA, the TRBD1 call made by TCRdb goes unchecked. This CDR3 has 12 amino acids. Per the germline V gene, CDR1 is MNHEY and CDR2 is SMNVEV (reference sequence). The CDR3: CASSSQGGPLYF.

The rearrangement links TRBV29-1 to TRBJ2-5; TCRdb calls TRBD2, which cannot be checked without DNA. Germline-derived CDR1 and CDR2 are SQVTM and ANQGSEA. The CDR3 runs to 14 residues. CDR3 residues: CSVDISGGQETQYF.

The chain couples TRBV7-9 to TRBJ1-4. The CDR3 covers 13 residues. Germline values: CDR1 SEHNR, CDR2 FQNEAQ (reference sequence). The CDR3 loop is CASSLVHSEKLFF.

The genes are TRBV29-1 and TRBJ2-1; checking the TCRdb D call of TRBD2 is not possible without DNA. Germline V gene sequence: CDR1 SQVTM, CDR2 ANQGSEA. The CDR3 sequence is 11 residues long. The CDR3 loop reads CSVGGEGEQFF.

The genes are TRBV4-2 and TRBJ2-1; TCRdb selects TRBD1, and the lack of DNA leaves this call unchecked. Germline assignment: CDR1 LGHNA and CDR2 YNFKEQ. The CDR3 loop spans 16 amino acids. CDR3: CASSQDPRGARNEQFF.

The V gene is TRBV6-5, the J gene TRBJ2-1; TCRdb designates TRBD2, a call that cannot be tested without DNA. CDR1 MNHEY and CDR2 SVGAGI come from the germline V gene. The CDR3 is 13 residues long. This CDR3 is CASSLGLGKEQFF.

V usage is TRBV14 and J usage is TRBJ2-3; TCRdb indicates TRBD1, and absent DNA this call remains unverified. The germline V gene encodes CDR1 SGHDN and CDR2 FVKESK. The CDR3 extends over 19 amino acids. This CDR3 is CASSPRDRARRGGPDTQYF.

Here the CDR3 reads CASRGPLDKNIQYF. The chain joins TRBV2 to TRBJ2-4; the D call from TCRdb, TRBD2, cannot be confirmed without DNA. In germline, CDR1 is SNHLY, CDR2 FYNNEI. The CDR3 runs to 14 residues.

This chain uses TRBV7-2 with TRBJ2-7; the TCRdb D gene call, TRBD2, has no DNA to confirm it. Germline-derived CDR1 and CDR2 are SGHTA and FQGNSA. This CDR3 spans 15 amino acids. CDR3 sequence reads: CASSLALALSYEQYF.

The chain uses TRBV20-1 and TRBJ2-7; TCRdb reports TRBD2, a call that lacks DNA to check it against. The CDR3 extends over 14 amino acids. Germline V gives CDR1 DFQATT, CDR2 SNEGSKA (reference sequence). CDR3 region: CSARDLGESYEQYF.

J is TRBJ2-1 and V is TRBV7-3; the D gene TCRdb calls, TRBD1, cannot be checked with no DNA. The CDR3 length is 17 residues. CDR1 and CDR2 (germline): SGHTA, FQGTGA. The CDR3 spells CASSLSGGRGSYNEQFF. The entire variable domain, with the rest obtained from reference TRBV7-3 and TRBJ2-1, is as follows: GAGVSQTPSNKVTEKGKYVELRCDPISGHTALYWYRQSLGQGPEFLIYFQGTGAADDSGLPNDRFFAVRPEGSVSTLKIQRTERGDSAVYLCASSLSGGRGSYNEQFFGPGTRLTVL.

J is TRBJ2-7 and V is TRBV27; with no DNA, the TCRdb D assignment of TRBD1 cannot be verified. Germline V gene lookup returns CDR1 MNHEY and CDR2 SMNVEV (reference sequence). The CDR3 is 14 residues long. This CDR3 reads CASSRRGLYDEQYF.

CDR3 in amino acids: CASRGVRDGYEQYF. The chain uses TRBV28 and TRBJ2-7; TCRdb calls TRBD1, which cannot be checked without DNA. CDR1 and CDR2 (germline): MDHEN, SYDVKM. The CDR3 runs to 14 residues.

The chain is built from TRBV27 and TRBJ2-1. The CDR3 contains 11 residues. Per the germline V gene, CDR1 is MNHEY and CDR2 is SMNVEV (reference sequence). The CDR3 spells CASSLGIKQFF.

V usage is TRBV4-3 and J usage is TRBJ1-5. Per the germline V gene, CDR1 is LGHNA and CDR2 is YSLEER. CDR3 length: 15 residues. CDR3 sequence reads: CASSQDRLSNQPQHF.

The rearrangement links TRBV29-1 to TRBJ2-1. CDR3 length: 14 amino acids. Germline values: CDR1 SQVTM, CDR2 ANQGSEA. CDR3 in amino acids: CSFRKGTVVYEQFF.

The chain carries TRBV16 and TRBJ2-1; TCRdb gives TRBD2 as the D gene, but with no DNA this cannot be confirmed. Germline lookup yields CDR1 KGHSY and CDR2 FQNENV. This CDR3 has 14 amino acids. CDR3 residues: CASSPGLAGNEQFF.